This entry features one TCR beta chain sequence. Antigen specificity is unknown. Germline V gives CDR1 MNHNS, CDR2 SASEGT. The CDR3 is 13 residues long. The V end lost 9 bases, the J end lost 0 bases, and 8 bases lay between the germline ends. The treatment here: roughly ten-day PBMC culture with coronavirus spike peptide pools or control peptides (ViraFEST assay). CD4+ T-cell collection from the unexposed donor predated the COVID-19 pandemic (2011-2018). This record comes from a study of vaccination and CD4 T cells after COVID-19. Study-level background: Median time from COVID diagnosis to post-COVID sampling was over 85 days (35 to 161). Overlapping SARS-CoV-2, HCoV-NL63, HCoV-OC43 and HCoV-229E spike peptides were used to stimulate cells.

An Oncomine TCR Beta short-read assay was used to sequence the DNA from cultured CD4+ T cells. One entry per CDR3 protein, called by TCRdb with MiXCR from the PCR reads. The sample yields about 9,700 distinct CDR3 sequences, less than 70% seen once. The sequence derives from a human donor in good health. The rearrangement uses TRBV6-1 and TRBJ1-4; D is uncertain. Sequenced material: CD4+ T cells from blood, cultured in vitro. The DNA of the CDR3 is TGTGCCAGTCACAGTCCAACTAATGAAAAACTGTTTTTT. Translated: CASHSPTNEKLFF.